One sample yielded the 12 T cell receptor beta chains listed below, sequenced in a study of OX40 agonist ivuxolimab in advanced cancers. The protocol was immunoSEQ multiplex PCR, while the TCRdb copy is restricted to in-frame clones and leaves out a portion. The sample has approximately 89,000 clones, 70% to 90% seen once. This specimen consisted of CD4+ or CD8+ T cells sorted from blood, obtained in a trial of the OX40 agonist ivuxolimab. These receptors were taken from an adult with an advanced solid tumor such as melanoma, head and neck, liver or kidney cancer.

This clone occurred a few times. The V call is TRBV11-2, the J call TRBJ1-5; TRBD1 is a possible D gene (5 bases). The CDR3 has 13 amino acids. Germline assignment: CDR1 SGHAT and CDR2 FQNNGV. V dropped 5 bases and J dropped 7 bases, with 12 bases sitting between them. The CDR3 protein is CASSMGEGQPQHF. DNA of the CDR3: TGTGCCAGCAGCATGGGGGAGGGCCAGCCCCAGCATTTT. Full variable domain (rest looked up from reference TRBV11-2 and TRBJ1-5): EAGVAQSPRYKIIEKRQSVAFWCNPISGHATLYWYQQILGQGPKLLIQFQNNGVVDDSQLPKDRFSAERLKGVDSTLKIQPAKLEDSAVYLCASSMGEGQPQHFGDGTRLSIL.

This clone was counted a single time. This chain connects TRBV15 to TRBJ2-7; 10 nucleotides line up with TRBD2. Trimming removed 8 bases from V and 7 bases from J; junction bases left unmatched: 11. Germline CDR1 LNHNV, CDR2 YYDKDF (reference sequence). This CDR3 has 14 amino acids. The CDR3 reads CATGGGGLAREQYF. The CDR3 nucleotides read TGTGCCACCGGTGGGGGGGGACTAGCGCGGGAGCAGTACTTC.

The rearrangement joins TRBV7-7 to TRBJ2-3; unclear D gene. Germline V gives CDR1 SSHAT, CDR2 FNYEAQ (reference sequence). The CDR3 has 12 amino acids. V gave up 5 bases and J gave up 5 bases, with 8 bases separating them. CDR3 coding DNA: TGTGCCAGCAGCCCCCTGGTAGATACGCAGTATTTT. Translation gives CASSPLVDTQYF.

In nucleotides, the CDR3 is TGTGCCAGCAGCTCCTATATAGCGGGGGTCTTCACAGATACGCAGTATTTT. It encodes CASSSYIAGVFTDTQYF. This chain joins TRBV11-2 and TRBJ2-3; the match to TRBD2 covers 9 bases. In germline, CDR1 is SGHAT, CDR2 FQNNGV. CDR3 length equals 17 residues. Trimming took 4 bases from V and 2 from J; bases not matched to a gene: 10.

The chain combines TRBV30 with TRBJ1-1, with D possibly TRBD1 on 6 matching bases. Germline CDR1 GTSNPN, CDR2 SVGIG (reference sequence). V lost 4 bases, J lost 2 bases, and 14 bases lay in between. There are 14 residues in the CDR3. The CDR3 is CAWKGEQGNTEAFF. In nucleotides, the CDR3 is TGTGCCTGGAAAGGTGAACAGGGAAACACTGAAGCTTTCTTT.

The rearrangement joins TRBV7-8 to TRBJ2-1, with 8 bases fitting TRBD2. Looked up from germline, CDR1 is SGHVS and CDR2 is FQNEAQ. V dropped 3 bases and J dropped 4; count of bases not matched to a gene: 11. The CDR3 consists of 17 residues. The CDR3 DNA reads TGTGCCAGCAGCTTCAAGCCCGGGGGGGGCATGTACAATGAGCAGTTCTTC. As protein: CASSFKPGGGMYNEQFF.

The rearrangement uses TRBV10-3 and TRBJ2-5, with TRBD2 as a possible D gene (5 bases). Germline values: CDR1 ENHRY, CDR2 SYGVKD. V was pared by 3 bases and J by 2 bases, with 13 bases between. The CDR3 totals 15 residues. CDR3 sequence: CAISDIVRGQETQYF. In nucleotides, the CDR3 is TGTGCCATCAGTGACATTGTCCGGGGTCAAGAGACCCAGTACTTC.

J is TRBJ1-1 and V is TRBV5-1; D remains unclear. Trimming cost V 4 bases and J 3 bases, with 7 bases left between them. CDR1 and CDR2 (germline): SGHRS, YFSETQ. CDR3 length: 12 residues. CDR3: CASSEDHTEAFF. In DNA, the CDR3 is TGCGCCAGCAGCGAGGATCACACTGAAGCTTTCTTT.

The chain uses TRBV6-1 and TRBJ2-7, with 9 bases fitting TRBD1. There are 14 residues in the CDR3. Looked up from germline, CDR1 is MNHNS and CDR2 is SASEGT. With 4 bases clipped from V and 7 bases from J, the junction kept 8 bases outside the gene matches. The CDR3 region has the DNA TGTGCCAGCAGTGGGGACAGGGAAGGAGGAGAGCAGTACTTC. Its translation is CASSGDREGGEQYF.

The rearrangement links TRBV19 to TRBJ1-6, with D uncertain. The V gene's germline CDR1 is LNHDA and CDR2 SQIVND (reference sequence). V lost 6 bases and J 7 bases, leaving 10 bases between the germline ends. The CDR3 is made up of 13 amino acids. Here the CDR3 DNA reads TGTGCCAGTAGACACTTTTGGAATTCACCCCTCCACTTT. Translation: CASRHFWNSPLHF.

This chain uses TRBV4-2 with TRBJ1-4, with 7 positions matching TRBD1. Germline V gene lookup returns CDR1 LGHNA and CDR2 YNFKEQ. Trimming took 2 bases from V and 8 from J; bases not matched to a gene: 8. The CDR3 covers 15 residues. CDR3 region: CASSQQQGRREKLFF. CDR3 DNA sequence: TGTGCCAGCAGCCAACAACAGGGGCGTAGGGAAAAACTGTTTTTT.

CDR3 amino acids: CASRSQGSTEAFF. CDR3 sequence (DNA): TGTGCCAGCAGATCCCAGGGGAGCACTGAAGCTTTCTTT. The chain joins TRBV6-4 to TRBJ1-1, with TRBD1 as a possible D gene (6 bases). The germline V gene encodes CDR1 MRHNA and CDR2 SNTAGT. Between the trimmed V and J ends, which lost 6 bases and 4 bases, there was a span of 12 bases. The CDR3 contains 13 residues.